Each of the 24 T cell receptor beta chains below was sequenced from the same sample in a study of identical twins. TCRdb re-analysed the 5' RACE reads in MiXCR, keeping a single row per CDR3 protein. This sample yields around 340,000 distinct CDR3 sequences, of which 9% to 15% are seen a single time; approximately 7.6% belongs to the top ten. The data also belong to a second study, concerning yellow fever vaccine responses in identical twins.

The specimen was CD8+ T cells sorted from blood. These receptor sequences come from a woman between 18 and 29 years old in good health.

The chain is built from TRBV28 and TRBJ2-3; 11 nucleotides agree with TRBD2. Germline CDR1 is MDHEN and CDR2 is SYDVKM. The length of the CDR3 is 16 residues. V was pared by 10 bases and J by 7 bases, with 16 bases of the junction left unmatched. Here the CDR3 DNA reads TGTGCCACCGATCCCAAAATAGCGGGAGGGCCCTATACGCAGTATTTT. This translates into CATDPKIAGGPYTQYF.

This chain joins TRBV11-2 and TRBJ2-3; TRBD2 is a possible D gene (6 bases). CDR1 is SGHAT and CDR2 is FQNNGV in the germline V gene. Trimming removed 3 bases from V and 1 base from J, with 17 bases in between. This CDR3 spans 17 amino acids. CDR3 nucleotides: TGTGCCAGCAGCTTTAGGGACTCGCCCTGGGGCACAGATACGCAGTATTTT. Its protein is CASSFRDSPWGTDTQYF.

V usage is TRBV6-1 and J usage is TRBJ2-7; 11 bases are shared with TRBD2. V gave up 5 bases and J gave up 2 bases; unmatched junction bases: 5. CDR3 size: 15 residues. Germline CDR1 reads MNHNS; CDR2 reads SASEGT. The CDR3 here is CASSILAGGTYEQYV. The CDR3, as DNA: TGTGCCAGCAGTATCCTAGCGGGGGGAACCTACGAGCAGTACGTC.

This clonotype was seen more than once but under ten times. The chain recombines TRBV11-2 with TRBJ2-7; D unclear. Trimming cost V 1 base and J 4 bases, with 14 bases left between them. Germline V gene data show CDR1 as SGHAT and CDR2 as FQNNGV. The CDR3 sequence is 15 residues long. The CDR3 sequence is CASSLVSGAEYEQYV. The CDR3 DNA follows: TGTGCCAGCAGCTTAGTTTCGGGTGCTGAGTACGAGCAGTACGTC.

There are many counts of this clonotype. One end of the junction is discordant with germline, which a read error may explain. The genes are TRBV4-1 and TRBJ2-3; 7 bases are a match to TRBD1. The CDR3 sequence is 14 residues long. The germline V gene has CDR1 MGHRA and CDR2 YSYEKL. Written as DNA, the CDR3 is TGCGCCAGCAGCGAAGACAGGGGCACAGATACGCAGTATTTT. This gives the protein CASSEDRGTDTQYF.

This clonotype appeared many times. This rearrangement joins TRBV7-6 to TRBJ1-3; 7 positions agree with TRBD1. There are 18 residues in the CDR3. V gave up 3 bases and J gave up 0 bases; unmatched junction bases: 11. Germline CDR1 SGHVS, CDR2 FNYEAQ. CDR3 sequence reads: CASSFMGGQLFSGNTIYF. Here the CDR3 DNA reads TGTGCCAGCAGCTTCATGGGGGGACAGCTTTTCTCTGGAAACACCATATATTTT.

This clonotype was observed a few times. V gene TRBV10-2 combines with J gene TRBJ1-5; D is ambiguous. This CDR3 has 12 residues. From germline, CDR1 is WSHSY and CDR2 SAAADI. Trimming removed 4 bases at V and 2 bases at J, with 3 bases between. The CDR3 protein is CASSARNQPQHF. CDR3 DNA: TGCGCCAGCAGTGCCCGCAATCAGCCCCAGCATTTT.

The rearrangement links TRBV6-1 to TRBJ2-3; tentatively, D is TRBD1 (7 bases). The CDR3 loop spans 17 amino acids. Germline V CDR1 and CDR2: MNHNS, SASEGT. Trimming left V 6 bases short and J 0 bases short, with 19 bases between. The CDR3 spells CASSHERPGGSTDTQYF. The CDR3 DNA is TGTGCCAGCAGCCACGAACGTCCAGGGGGGAGCACAGATACGCAGTATTTT.

The chain uses TRBV7-9 and TRBJ2-7; 8 bases are a match to TRBD1. This CDR3 contains 16 residues. J lost 1 base, V lost 1 base, and 6 bases had no gene match. CDR1 and CDR2 from the germline V gene are SEHNR and FQNEAQ (reference sequence). CDR3 loop: CASSLVGTGPSYEQYF. Here the CDR3 DNA reads TGTGCCAGCAGCTTAGTCGGGACAGGACCTTCCTACGAGCAGTACTTC.

This clonotype has only a few counts. V gene TRBV12-3 or TRBV12-4 combines with J gene TRBJ1-1; the match to TRBD1 covers 8 bases. The junction had 10 bases not matched to a gene; V was cut back by 4 bases and J by 6 bases. The CDR3 length is 15 residues. The CDR3 bases are TGTGCCAGCAGTTGGGACAGGACGGGGGACGCTGAAGCTTTCTTT. Translating it yields CASSWDRTGDAEAFF.

The CDR3 is CASSPLGTGQETQYF. DNA of the CDR3: TGCGCCAGCAGCCCACTAGGGACTGGACAAGAGACCCAGTACTTC. J is TRBJ2-5 and V is TRBV4-1; possible D gene TRBD2, 6 bases. Trimming removed 4 bases from V and 2 bases from J, with 14 bases in between. Germline-derived CDR1 and CDR2 are MGHRA and YSYEKL. The CDR3 is 15 amino acids.

This clonotype was seen only a few times. The chain uses TRBV20-1 and TRBJ2-7; D may be TRBD1 (6 bases). CDR1 and CDR2 (germline): DFQATT, SNEGSKA (reference sequence). This CDR3 comprises 15 residues. V lost 3 bases, J lost 2 bases, and 17 bases lay in between. The CDR3 reads CSASDTGQFTYEQYF. In DNA form, the CDR3 reads TGCAGTGCTAGCGACACAGGGCAATTCACCTACGAGCAGTACTTC.

This chain uses TRBV11-2 with TRBJ1-1; possibly TRBD1 for D (6 bases). CDR3 length: 15 residues. CDR1 is SGHAT and CDR2 is FQNNGV in the germline V gene. Between the trimmed V and J ends, which lost 4 bases and 0 bases, there was a span of 12 bases. The CDR3 here is CASSSSRGVNTEAFF. The CDR3 nucleotides read TGTGCCAGCAGCTCAAGCAGGGGCGTGAACACTGAAGCTTTCTTT.

This clonotype has a handful of counts. The genes are TRBV29-1 and TRBJ2-2; TRBD2 matches 9 bases. Germline loops: CDR1 SQVTM, CDR2 ANQGSEA. The CDR3 extends over 16 amino acids. Losses at the gene ends were 0 bases for V and 1 base for J; bases not matched to a gene: 3. The CDR3 nucleotides read TGCAGCGTTGAAGATCTGACTAGCGGGAACACCGGGGAGCTGTTTTTT. This translates into CSVEDLTSGNTGELFF.

This chain uses TRBV13 with TRBJ2-7, with D possibly being TRBD1 (6 bases). This CDR3 is built from 12 residues. The V and J ends lost 6 bases and 5 bases respectively, with 11 bases between them. In germline, CDR1 is PRHDT, CDR2 FYEKMQ (reference sequence). CDR3 in DNA: TGTGCCAGCAGACACAGGGTAGACGAGCAGTACGTC. Amino acid sequence: CASRHRVDEQYV.

This clonotype was seen repeatedly, ten times or more. The chain joins TRBV9 to TRBJ1-6; unclear D gene. V lost 2 bases to trimming and J lost 7 bases, with 4 bases between them. CDR1 SGDLS and CDR2 YYNGEE come from the germline V gene. This CDR3 region has 12 residues. In nucleotides, the CDR3 is TGTGCCAGCAGCGTTCTGAATTCACCCCTCCACTTT. This sequence encodes CASSVLNSPLHF. The full variable domain, rest sourced from reference TRBV9 and TRBJ1-6, is DSGVTQTPKHLITATGQRVTLRCSPRSGDLSVYWYQQSLDQGLQFLIQYYNGEERAKGNILERFSAQQFPDLHSELNLSSLELGDSALYFCASSVLNSPLHFGNGTRLTVT.

The chain combines TRBV20-1 with TRBJ2-1; 10 bases are shared with TRBD2. V was clipped by 0 bases and J by 0 bases; unmatched bases: 11. The CDR3 spans 19 residues. Germline CDR1 and CDR2: DFQATT and SNEGSKA (reference sequence). The CDR3: CSARDLSGGVLLSYNEQFF. DNA for the CDR3: TGCAGTGCTAGAGATTTGAGCGGGGGGGTCCTTCTCTCCTACAATGAGCAGTTCTTC.

Concerning this clonotype: A single base separates this from a much larger clone, so it may be a read error. The rearrangement uses TRBV12-3 or TRBV12-4 and TRBJ2-2, with a weak D call TRBD1 (6 bases). This CDR3 comprises 13 residues. The V end lost 7 bases, the J end lost 6 bases, and 12 bases lay between the germline ends. CDR3 sequence: CASNSRGSGELFF. In DNA, the CDR3 is TGTGCCAGCAATTCAAGGGGGTCCGGGGAGCTGTTTTTT.

This clonotype was counted only a few times. The rearrangement joins TRBV7-9 to TRBJ2-7, with 9 bases identical to TRBD1. Trimming removed 3 bases from V and 3 bases from J; junction bases left unmatched: 6. The V gene's germline CDR1 is SEHNR and CDR2 FQNEAQ (reference sequence). The CDR3 length is 15 residues. CDR3 bases: TGTGCCAGCAGCTTGGGGACAGGGACCCTCTACGAGCAGTACTTC. Translation gives CASSLGTGTLYEQYF.

This clonotype was counted only a few times. This rearrangement joins TRBV3-1 to TRBJ2-1; 10 nucleotides line up with TRBD2. With V trimmed by 0 bases and J by 5 bases, 7 bases remained unmatched. The CDR3 spans 17 residues. Germline CDR1 reads LGHDT; CDR2 reads YNNKEL (reference sequence). CDR3 in amino acids: CASSQEERSGGDNEQFF. The CDR3 DNA reads TGTGCCAGCAGCCAAGAGGAACGGAGCGGGGGGGACAATGAGCAGTTCTTC.

V is TRBV7-6 and J is TRBJ2-2; a weak D match, TRBD2 (6 bases). There are 15 residues in the CDR3. The V and J ends lost 1 base and 3 bases respectively, with 9 bases between them. Germline CDR1 and CDR2: SGHVS and FNYEAQ. CDR3 coding DNA: TGTGCCAGCAGCTTAGGAGGAGGGGACACCGGGGAGCTGTTTTTT. As protein: CASSLGGGDTGELFF.

This clonotype appeared a few times. The gene calls are TRBV6-2 or TRBV6-3 and TRBJ2-1; 10 bases line up with TRBD2. The V gene's germline CDR1 is MNHEY and CDR2 SVGEGT. CDR3 length: 21 amino acids. After removal of 7 bases from V and 0 bases from J, the junction contained 21 bases not matched to a gene. The CDR3 loop reads CASKESTGLADAYSSYNEQFF. The CDR3 coding sequence is TGTGCCAGCAAGGAGTCTACTGGACTAGCGGATGCCTATAGCTCCTACAATGAGCAGTTCTTC.

This chain joins TRBV13 and TRBJ2-5, with D tentatively TRBD1 (5 bases). V lost 9 bases to trimming and J lost 1 base, with 15 bases between them. This CDR3 has 14 amino acids. CDR1 is PRHDT, CDR2 FYEKMQ, per germline (reference sequence). CDR3 sequence reads: CASADRPLQETQYF. CDR3 nucleotides: TGTGCCAGTGCAGACAGACCCCTCCAAGAGACCCAGTACTTC.

A few counts support this clonotype. V and J are TRBV7-2 and TRBJ2-1; 8 bases are shared with TRBD2. With V trimmed by 5 bases and J by 4 bases, 4 bases remained unmatched. This CDR3 contains 14 residues. Germline CDR1 and CDR2: SGHTA and FQGNSA. The CDR3 loop is CASSPGGGYNEQFF. Written as DNA, the CDR3 is TGTGCCAGCAGCCCGGGGGGGGGGTACAATGAGCAGTTCTTC.